One and the same sample provided the 29 T cell receptor beta chains below, sequenced in a study of vaccination effects on CD4 cells after COVID-19. In the ViraFEST assay, antigen-specific CD4+ clonotypes were identified by expansion after peptide-pool stimulation. The authors isolated CD4+ T cells after roughly eleven days of culture. Vaccine recipients lacked prior SARS-CoV-2 infection and had negative nucleocapsid antibodies. These receptors are not linked to any known antigen. Libraries were prepared by immunoSEQ multiplex PCR; TCRdb keeps only in-frame clonotypes and omits some of them. The repertoire holds fewer than 55,000 clones, just under 80% seen once, with more than 5% in the top ten. The source material was CD4+ T cells from PBMCs cultured with HCoV-OC43 spike peptides, sampled before COVID-19 vaccination. Specified subset: HCoV-OC43 spike overlapping peptide pool stimulation. Every receptor here comes from a human donor who received a COVID-19 vaccine.

The chain couples TRBV2 to TRBJ1-2; the match to TRBD1 covers 9 bases. Germline V gene lookup returns CDR1 SNHLY and CDR2 FYNNEI. The CDR3 sequence is 14 residues long. The V gene end was trimmed by 6 bases and the J gene end by 4 bases; junction bases not matched to a gene: 6. Here the CDR3 reads CASRATGGGYGYTF. The CDR3 DNA is TGTGCCAGCAGAGCAACAGGGGGCGGCTATGGCTACACCTTC.

The V and J genes are TRBV18 and TRBJ1-4; D perhaps matches TRBD1 (6 bases). The V gene's germline CDR1 is KGHSH and CDR2 LQKENI. The CDR3 spans 14 residues. Trimming left V 6 bases short and J 4 bases short, with 12 bases between. DNA of the CDR3: TGTGCCAGCTCCCTTGACAGGAGTAATGAAAAACTGTTTTTT. It yields the protein CASSLDRSNEKLFF.

V is TRBV6-5 and J is TRBJ1-3; D gene uncertain. V lost 6 bases and J 0 bases, leaving 6 bases between the germline ends. The germline CDR1 and CDR2 sequences are MNHEY and SVGAGI. The CDR3 consists of 13 residues. DNA for the CDR3: TGTGCCAGCAGGGCACTCTCTGGAAACACCATATATTTT. It translates to CASRALSGNTIYF.

This clone was recorded a few times. The genes are TRBV7-9 and TRBJ1-2, with 10 nucleotides matching TRBD1. The CDR3 consists of 13 residues. The junction had 3 bases not matched to a gene; V was cut back by 5 bases and J by 6 bases. The germline gives CDR1 SEHNR, CDR2 FQNEAQ (reference sequence). This CDR3 is CASSDRGLDGYTF. In nucleotides, the CDR3 is TGTGCCAGCAGCGACAGGGGGCTCGATGGCTACACCTTC.

V usage is TRBV7-2 and J usage is TRBJ2-1; 14 positions match TRBD2. Trimming cost V 2 bases and J 9 bases; bases outside gene matches: 6. Per germline, CDR1 SGHTA and CDR2 FQGNSA. There are 16 residues in the CDR3. The CDR3 protein is CASSLLGLAGGGEQFF. The DNA for the CDR3 is TGTGCCAGCAGCTTACTCGGACTAGCGGGGGGTGGTGAGCAGTTCTTC.

The chain employs TRBV12-5 and TRBJ1-3; 7 bases are shared with TRBD1. The CDR3 runs to 15 residues. Germline assignment: CDR1 LGHNT and CDR2 FRNRAP. Unmatched junction bases numbered 8, after V lost 6 bases and J lost 3 bases. CDR3 in DNA: TGTGCTAGTGGATCGACAGGGATGAGTGGAAACACCATATATTTT. Amino acids: CASGSTGMSGNTIYF.

The rearrangement links TRBV12-3 or TRBV12-4 to TRBJ1-2; 7 nucleotides align to TRBD1. This CDR3 is built from 13 residues. The ends lost 6 bases at V and 5 bases at J; junction bases unmatched: 6. This CDR3 is CASSFDREYGYTF. CDR3 DNA: TGTGCCAGCAGCTTTGACAGGGAGTATGGCTACACCTTC.

The rearrangement links TRBV19 to TRBJ2-5; TRBD2 is a possible D gene (6 bases). The CDR3 has 16 residues. Looked up from germline, CDR1 is LNHDA and CDR2 is SQIVND (reference sequence). The V gene lost 3 bases and the J gene lost 0 bases, with 14 bases spanning the gap. The CDR3 DNA reads TGTGCCAGTAGTATTCAAGGCGGGGAGGACCAAGAGACCCAGTACTTC. Translation gives CASSIQGGEDQETQYF.

The chain uses TRBV2 and TRBJ2-5; maybe TRBD1 (5 bases). CDR1 is SNHLY and CDR2 is FYNNEI in the germline V gene. The V end lost 6 bases, the J end lost 6 bases, and 26 bases lay between the germline ends. The length of the CDR3 is 17 residues. The CDR3, as DNA: TGTGCCAGCAGCCAACGAAGACTCACAGGTCTGTTGCAGACCCAGTACTTC. Its protein is CASSQRRLTGLLQTQYF.

The V gene is TRBV5-1, the J gene TRBJ1-1; 9 bases align to TRBD1. This CDR3 comprises 15 residues. With 4 bases clipped from V and 3 bases from J, the junction kept 7 bases outside the gene matches. Germline CDR1 is SGHRS and CDR2 is YFSETQ. The CDR3 coding sequence is TGCGCCAGCAGCGCGTCCGGGACAGGGTACACTGAAGCTTTCTTT. This translates into CASSASGTGYTEAFF.

The chain links TRBV6-5 to TRBJ2-2; tentative D call: TRBD2 (5 bases). V lost 0 bases and J lost 8, with 10 bases in between. Germline CDR1 and CDR2: MNHEY and SVGAGI. The CDR3 loop spans 14 amino acids. The CDR3 DNA is TGTGCCAGCAGTTACTCGAGGGCCGGAGGGGAGCTGTTTTTT. Protein: CASSYSRAGGELFF.

This rearrangement joins TRBV2 to TRBJ2-7; D may correspond to TRBD1 or TRBD2 (5 bases each). V was shortened by 5 bases and J by 6 bases, with 17 bases between the two germline ends. There are 14 residues in the CDR3. Per germline, CDR1 SNHLY and CDR2 FYNNEI. The CDR3: CASSPIDRGVEQYV. As DNA, the CDR3 is TGTGCCAGCAGTCCAATCGATCGAGGGGTCGAGCAGTACGTC.

The rearrangement uses TRBV5-1 and TRBJ2-1; D is undetermined. CDR1 and CDR2 (germline): SGHRS, YFSETQ. The CDR3 is 16 amino acids. Trimming removed 4 bases at V and 1 base at J, with 15 bases between. In DNA, the CDR3 is TGCGCCAGCAGCCCCCGACCTACCCCTTCCTACAATGAGCAGTTCTTC. Amino acids: CASSPRPTPSYNEQFF.

There are a few counts of this clone. This chain links TRBV10-1 with TRBJ1-5; unclear D gene. Trimming took 10 bases from V and 6 from J, leaving 13 bases between them. This CDR3 comprises 12 residues. CDR1 WNHNN and CDR2 SYGVQD come from the germline V gene (reference sequence). CDR3 DNA sequence: TGCGCCACCCCGGGCATCGGTCAGCCCCAGCATTTT. Its translation: CATPGIGQPQHF.

The rearrangement links TRBV9 to TRBJ1-3; D call uncertain. This CDR3 is built from 17 residues. Germline CDR1 and CDR2: SGDLS and YYNGEE. The V end was cut by 0 bases, the J end by 0 bases, with 13 bases between. For the CDR3, the DNA is TGTGCCAGCAGCGTAGGCATCCAGGAAAACTCTGGAAACACCATATATTTT. This encodes CASSVGIQENSGNTIYF. Complete variable domain (other parts from reference TRBV9 and TRBJ1-3): DSGVTQTPKHLITATGQRVTLRCSPRSGDLSVYWYQQSLDQGLQFLIQYYNGEERAKGNILERFSAQQFPDLHSELNLSSLELGDSALYFCASSVGIQENSGNTIYFGEGSWLTVV.

The chain recombines TRBV2 with TRBJ2-5; tentatively, D is TRBD1 or TRBD2 (6 bases each). Trimming pared 8 bases from V and 5 bases from J, leaving 15 bases between. There are 13 residues in the CDR3. Germline assignment: CDR1 SNHLY and CDR2 FYNNEI. The CDR3 DNA follows: TGTGCCAGCGCAGCAGGGGACTCGGAGACCCAGTACTTC. Protein product: CASAAGDSETQYF.

V usage is TRBV3-1 (or the pseudogene TRBV3-2) and J usage is TRBJ2-5; 7 nucleotides agree with TRBD2. V lost 1 base and J lost 2; bases outside the gene matches: 4. The CDR3 loop spans 15 amino acids. Germline V gene lookup returns CDR1 LGHDT and CDR2 YNNKEL (reference sequence). Written as DNA, the CDR3 is TGTGCCAGCAGCCAAGCCTCTAGCGGACAAGAGACCCAGTACTTC. It is translated as CASSQASSGQETQYF.

The chain combines TRBV29-1 with TRBJ1-2, with D possibly matching TRBD1 (6 bases). CDR3 length: 13 amino acids. Germline V gene lookup returns CDR1 SQVTM and CDR2 ANQGSEA. V was pared by 6 bases and J by 0 bases, with 11 bases between. The CDR3 region is CSVATGPNYGYTF. CDR3 bases: TGCAGCGTGGCTACAGGGCCTAACTATGGCTACACCTTC.

This rearrangement joins TRBV19 to TRBJ2-7; the D gene is possibly TRBD1 (5 bases). The V end lost 2 bases, the J end lost 6 bases, and 14 bases lay between the germline ends. CDR1 and CDR2 (germline): LNHDA, SQIVND (reference sequence). The CDR3 runs to 14 residues. CDR3 sequence reads: CASSILPGKAEQYV. CDR3 nucleotides: TGTGCCAGTAGTATACTTCCAGGGAAGGCCGAGCAGTACGTC.

This clone was observed a single time. J is TRBJ1-3 and V is TRBV6-5; TRBD1 is a possible D gene (6 bases). This CDR3 has 14 residues. Trimming took off 5 bases at V and 4 bases at J, with 12 bases between the two ends. In germline, CDR1 is MNHEY, CDR2 SVGAGI. The CDR3 is CASSTRQVGNTIYF. DNA of the CDR3: TGTGCCAGCAGTACCCGACAGGTGGGAAACACCATATATTTT.

The rearrangement links TRBV4-3 to TRBJ1-6, with D possibly being TRBD1 (5 bases). V lost 3 bases and J 7 bases, leaving 10 bases between the germline ends. Looked up from germline, CDR1 is LGHNA and CDR2 is YSLEER. The CDR3 runs to 14 residues. The CDR3: CASSQGRQNSPLHF. As DNA, the CDR3 is TGCGCCAGCAGCCAGGGACGGCAGAATTCACCCCTCCACTTT.

V is TRBV18 and J is TRBJ2-1; D perhaps matches TRBD1 (6 bases). Between the trimmed V and J ends, which lost 4 bases and 3 bases, there was a span of 16 bases. The CDR3 covers 16 residues. From germline, CDR1 is KGHSH and CDR2 LQKENI. The CDR3 here is CASSLRLAGDYNEQFF. CDR3 nucleotides: TGTGCCAGCTCACTAAGGCTCGCAGGGGACTACAATGAGCAGTTCTTC. The variable domain in full, completed from reference TRBV18 and TRBJ2-1, reads NAGVMQNPRHLVRRRGQEARLRCSPMKGHSHVYWYRQLPEEGLKFMVYLQKENIIDESGMPKERFSAEFPKEGPSILRIQQVVRGDSAAYFCASSLRLAGDYNEQFFGPGTRLTVL.

This clone was seen a few times. This chain links TRBV6-1 with TRBJ2-1; D remains unclear. The CDR3 loop spans 15 amino acids. Germline CDR1 is MNHNS and CDR2 is SASEGT. The V gene lost 2 bases and the J gene lost 1 base, with 9 bases spanning the gap. The CDR3 sequence is CASSEFTGSYNEQFF. Written as DNA, the CDR3 is TGTGCCAGCAGTGAATTTACTGGGTCCTACAATGAGCAGTTCTTC.

The V gene is TRBV6-5, the J gene TRBJ2-7; the D is unclear. CDR3 length: 14 amino acids. Germline loops: CDR1 MNHEY, CDR2 SVGAGI. Between the trimmed V and J ends, which lost 6 bases and 3 bases, there was a span of 15 bases. CDR3 amino acids: CASSGRTLLYEQYV. The CDR3 bases are TGTGCCAGCAGCGGTCGGACCCTTCTCTACGAGCAGTACGTC.

V gene TRBV5-1 combines with J gene TRBJ2-5; the match to TRBD2 covers 11 bases. The CDR3 covers 15 residues. Germline V CDR1 and CDR2: SGHRS, YFSETQ. V gave up 1 base and J gave up 5 bases; unmatched junction bases: 4. CDR3 in amino acids: CASSLLAGGPETQYF. DNA of the CDR3: TGCGCCAGCAGCTTGTTAGCGGGGGGGCCCGAGACCCAGTACTTC.

The V and J genes are TRBV5-4 and TRBJ2-1; D might be TRBD2 (5 bases). The length of the CDR3 is 13 residues. The germline CDR1 and CDR2 sequences are SGHNT and YYREEE (reference sequence). The germline V and J ends were trimmed by 2 bases and 8 bases, with 11 bases remaining between them. The DNA for the CDR3 is TGTGCCAGCAGCTTTTTAGGGAGTCATGAGCAGTTCTTC. As protein: CASSFLGSHEQFF. Complete variable domain (other parts from reference TRBV5-4 and TRBJ2-1): ETGVTQSPTHLIKTRGQQVTLRCSSQSGHNTVSWYQQALGQGPQFIFQYYREEENGRGNFPPRFSGLQFPNYSSELNVNALELDDSALYLCASSFLGSHEQFFGPGTRLTVL.

V and J are TRBV7-3 and TRBJ1-1, with TRBD1 identical over 7 bases. There are 13 residues in the CDR3. Trimming cost V 4 bases and J 5 bases; bases outside gene matches: 4. CDR1 SGHTA and CDR2 FQGTGA come from the germline V gene. The CDR3 spells CASSYTGVTEAFF. Here the CDR3 DNA reads TGTGCCAGCAGCTACACAGGGGTTACTGAAGCTTTCTTT.

This clone was found a few times. The CDR3 nucleotides are TGTGCCAGCAGTTGGCTCACCGGCTACACCTTC. Its protein is CASSWLTGYTF. This chain links TRBV28 with TRBJ1-2; D remains ambiguous. The germline V gene encodes CDR1 MDHEN and CDR2 SYDVKM. V gave up 4 bases and J gave up 8 bases, with 8 bases separating them. The CDR3 has 11 residues.

V is TRBV5-1 and J is TRBJ1-1, with 9 bases lining up with TRBD1. The CDR3 totals 14 residues. Germline CDR1 and CDR2: SGHRS and YFSETQ. V was clipped by 5 bases and J by 11 bases; unmatched bases: 13. The CDR3 nucleotides read TGCGCCAGCAGAGATGGGACAGGGTTATCGAAGGCTTTCTTT. Translating it yields CASRDGTGLSKAFF.